These 22 T cell receptor beta chains originate from one sample sequenced in a study of T cells after yellow fever vaccination. TCRdb called the 5' RACE reads again in MiXCR, with one record for every CDR3 protein. The data hold 300,000 to 350,000 distinct CDR3 sequences, with approximately 3.9% observed a single time. The sequenced sample was PBMCs, obtained 5 days after the yellow fever booster vaccination. The receptors come from a man in his late teens or twenties who received the YFV17D yellow fever vaccine.

The gene calls are TRBV7-2 and TRBJ2-3; TRBD2 matches 12 bases. Germline CDR1 is SGHTA and CDR2 is FQGNSA. Losses at the gene ends were 5 bases for V and 8 bases for J; bases not matched to a gene: 2. CDR3 length: 13 amino acids. In nucleotides, the CDR3 is TGTGCCAGCAGCGCGGGACTAGCGGGTACGCAGTATTTT. This gives the protein CASSAGLAGTQYF.

This clonotype has more than one count but fewer than ten. V gene TRBV7-2 combines with J gene TRBJ2-7; D might be TRBD1 (5 bases). The length of the CDR3 is 15 residues. Per germline, CDR1 SGHTA and CDR2 FQGNSA. V was shortened by 1 base and J by 8 bases, with 18 bases between the two germline ends. As DNA, the CDR3 is TGTGCCAGCAGCTTAGGCTCCGGACACGCCCCAAAGCAGTACTTC. Its translation: CASSLGSGHAPKQYF. Supplemented by reference TRBV7-2 and TRBJ2-7, the full variable domain reads GAGVSQSPSNKVTEKGKDVELRCDPISGHTALYWYRQSLGQGLEFLIYFQGNSAPDKSGLPSDRFSAERTGGSVSTLTIQRTQQEDSAVYLCASSLGSGHAPKQYFGPGTRLTVT.

This clonotype was seen many times. V is TRBV4-2 and J is TRBJ2-1; tentatively, D is TRBD1 or TRBD2 (6 bases each). The CDR3 is 17 amino acids. Trimming pared 4 bases from V and 6 bases from J, leaving 22 bases between. Germline CDR1 is LGHNA and CDR2 is YNFKEQ. This chain's CDR3 is CASSRRSRGEGSNEQFF. The CDR3 DNA reads TGTGCCAGCAGCCGTAGGAGTAGGGGGGAAGGTAGCAATGAGCAGTTCTTC.

The chain recombines TRBV4-1 with TRBJ2-1; D is uncertain. Trimming left V 1 base short and J 9 bases short, with 13 bases between. This CDR3 comprises 14 residues. Germline CDR1 reads MGHRA; CDR2 reads YSYEKL. Written as DNA, the CDR3 is TGCGCCAGCAGCCAAGGGCCAGCTGGCCGTGAGCAGTTCTTC. Its translation is CASSQGPAGREQFF.

This chain uses TRBV11-2 with TRBJ1-1; the D is unclear. Germline CDR1 is SGHAT and CDR2 is FQNNGV. Trimming pared 1 base from V and 10 bases from J, leaving 19 bases between. This CDR3 spans 15 amino acids. For the CDR3, the DNA is TGTGCCAGCAGCTTAGCTTCGGGCCGATCCGATGTAGCTTTCTTT. Translated, it gives CASSLASGRSDVAFF.

The rearrangement joins TRBV9 to TRBJ2-1; D ambiguous. Trimming cost V 0 bases and J 8 bases, with 6 bases left between them. CDR1 and CDR2 (germline): SGDLS, YYNGEE. CDR3 size: 12 residues. CDR3 sequence: CASSVAADEQFF. The CDR3 region has the DNA TGTGCCAGCAGCGTAGCCGCGGATGAGCAGTTCTTC.

Ten or more counts support this clonotype. The chain uses TRBV7-2 and TRBJ2-7, with TRBD2 as a possible D gene (5 bases). The CDR3 length is 12 residues. Trimming took off 0 bases at V and 12 bases at J, with 12 bases between the two ends. Germline values: CDR1 SGHTA, CDR2 FQGNSA. The CDR3 DNA sequence: TGTGCCAGCAGCTTAGCGGGAGATGCTGGGTACTTC. Translating it yields CASSLAGDAGYF.

The CDR3, as DNA: TGTGCCAGCAGTGGCCCCCCCGGCGGTGAAAAACTGTTTTTT. This sequence encodes CASSGPPGGEKLFF. This chain joins TRBV9 and TRBJ1-4; D is unclear. Looked up from germline, CDR1 is SGDLS and CDR2 is YYNGEE. V was pared by 5 bases and J by 7 bases, with 15 bases between. The CDR3 has 14 amino acids. The full variable domain, its missing parts supplied by reference TRBV9 and TRBJ1-4, is DSGVTQTPKHLITATGQRVTLRCSPRSGDLSVYWYQQSLDQGLQFLIQYYNGEERAKGNILERFSAQQFPDLHSELNLSSLELGDSALYFCASSGPPGGEKLFFGSGTQLSVL.

Ten or more counts support this clonotype. This chain uses TRBV6-2 or TRBV6-3 with TRBJ2-2, with no clear D. CDR1 MNHEY and CDR2 SVGEGT come from the germline V gene. Trimming removed 6 bases from V and 2 bases from J, with 7 bases in between. The CDR3 consists of 13 residues. CDR3 region: CASRAQNTGELFF. The CDR3 DNA is TGTGCCAGCAGAGCCCAAAACACCGGGGAGCTGTTTTTT.

This clonotype was observed many times. The rearrangement links TRBV5-4 to TRBJ2-3; unclear D gene. CDR3 size: 15 residues. In germline, CDR1 is SGHNT, CDR2 YYREEE (reference sequence). Trimming pared 0 bases from V and 3 bases from J, leaving 11 bases between. CDR3 DNA: TGTGCCAGCAGCTTGGGGCCTTCCAAGACAGATACGCAGTATTTT. This codes for CASSLGPSKTDTQYF.

This chain connects TRBV20-1 to TRBJ2-1, with 9 bases aligning to TRBD2. V gave up 7 bases and J gave up 4 bases; unmatched junction bases: 14. The CDR3 length is 16 residues. The V gene's germline CDR1 is DFQATT and CDR2 SNEGSKA (reference sequence). The CDR3 sequence is CSGGGGQIGRYNEQFF. CDR3 nucleotide sequence: TGCAGTGGCGGGGGGGGACAAATCGGAAGGTACAATGAGCAGTTCTTC.

This clonotype has a handful of counts. In DNA, the CDR3 is TGTGCCAGCAATCTTTACAGTCCAGGGTCTGACAATCAGCCCCAGCATTTT. Its translation: CASNLYSPGSDNQPQHF. The rearrangement uses TRBV27 and TRBJ1-5; D is perhaps TRBD1 (5 bases). The germline V gene has CDR1 MNHEY and CDR2 SMNVEV (reference sequence). This CDR3 contains 17 residues. V dropped 7 bases and J dropped 3 bases, with 22 bases sitting between them.

This clonotype was seen at least ten times. The CDR3 loop is CSVETTFSGNTIYF. The CDR3 nucleotides are TGCAGCGTTGAAACGACTTTCTCTGGAAACACCATATATTTT. This sequence joins TRBV29-1 and TRBJ1-3; D remains unclear. Trimming removed 2 bases at V and 0 bases at J, with 8 bases between. In germline, CDR1 is SQVTM, CDR2 ANQGSEA. The CDR3 length is 14 residues.

This clonotype showed up many times. The J gene is TRBJ1-2, the V gene TRBV3-1, with unresolved D. V was trimmed by 3 bases and J by 0 bases, leaving 14 bases between them. Germline CDR1 LGHDT, CDR2 YNNKEL (reference sequence). The CDR3 length is 16 residues. CDR3 nucleotide sequence: TGTGCCAGCAGCCATTGGAGCGCCTCCTCTAACTATGGCTACACCTTC. Translation: CASSHWSASSNYGYTF.

This clonotype was recorded a few times. The chain has TRBV14 and TRBJ2-2; 13 bases fit TRBD2. Germline loops: CDR1 SGHDN, CDR2 FVKESK. V lost 4 bases and J lost 4; bases outside the gene matches: 9. The CDR3 runs 18 residues. The CDR3 is CASSPTLAGGPSTGELFF. The CDR3 coding sequence is TGTGCCAGCAGCCCTACACTAGCGGGGGGGCCGAGCACCGGGGAGCTGTTTTTT.

This clonotype was seen repeatedly, ten times or more. The chain links TRBV7-8 to TRBJ2-7; D is unclear. This CDR3 has 15 residues. Looked up from germline, CDR1 is SGHVS and CDR2 is FQNEAQ. Trimming left V 1 base short and J 7 bases short, with 17 bases between. The CDR3 nucleotides read TGTGCCAGCAGCTTAGTCCCAGGTTCAGCAGGAGAGCAGTACTTC. Protein sequence: CASSLVPGSAGEQYF.

This clonotype was counted a few times. This chain links TRBV5-4 with TRBJ2-3; possible D gene TRBD1, 5 bases. V shed 1 base and J shed 2 bases, with 14 bases lying between them. Germline assignment: CDR1 SGHNT and CDR2 YYREEE (reference sequence). The CDR3 covers 16 residues. CDR3 amino acids: CASSLRGTPPTDTQYF. The CDR3 DNA is TGTGCCAGCAGCTTGAGGGGAACCCCTCCCACAGATACGCAGTATTTT.

This CDR3 reads CASSYGSGWEYEQYV. As DNA, the CDR3 is TGTGCCAGCAGTTACGGGTCTGGGTGGGAATACGAGCAGTACGTC. The rearrangement uses TRBV6-6 and TRBJ2-7, with D hard to call. Germline lookup yields CDR1 MNHNY and CDR2 SVGAGI (reference sequence). The V and J ends lost 2 bases and 4 bases respectively, with 15 bases between them. There are 15 residues in the CDR3.

This clonotype was observed a few times. The chain links TRBV5-1 to TRBJ2-3; 8 bases match TRBD1. Germline trimming cut 4 bases from V and 2 bases from J; bases unmatched to any gene: 9. The CDR3 length is 16 residues. Germline CDR1 is SGHRS and CDR2 is YFSETQ. CDR3 sequence (DNA): TGCGCCAGCAGCATAACCGGGACAGGAAACACAGATACGCAGTATTTT. Its translation: CASSITGTGNTDTQYF.

The chain joins TRBV29-1 to TRBJ2-7, with a possible D match to TRBD1 (5 bases). The CDR3 length is 14 residues. Per the germline V gene, CDR1 is SQVTM and CDR2 is ANQGSEA. The V end was cut by 7 bases, the J end by 2 bases, with 18 bases between. CDR3 protein: CSGLRQLVPYEQYV. CDR3 DNA: TGCAGCGGGCTCCGACAGCTAGTTCCCTACGAGCAGTACGTC.

The sample holds many counts of this clonotype. The V gene is TRBV5-1, the J gene TRBJ1-5; D perhaps matches TRBD1 (5 bases). Germline V lookup: CDR1 SGHRS, CDR2 YFSETQ. Between the trimmed V and J ends, which lost 4 bases and 1 base, there was a span of 9 bases. The CDR3 is made up of 14 amino acids. DNA of the CDR3: TGCGCCAGCAGCCCCGGGGACAGCAATCAGCCCCAGCATTTT. The encoded protein is CASSPGDSNQPQHF. Full variable domain (remainder filled in from reference TRBV5-1 and TRBJ1-5): KAGVTQTPRYLIKTRGQQVTLSCSPISGHRSVSWYQQTPGQGLQFLFEYFSETQRNKGNFPGRFSGRQFSNSRSEMNVSTLELGDSALYLCASSPGDSNQPQHFGDGTRLSIL.

The chain recombines TRBV19 with TRBJ2-5; D not resolved. In germline, CDR1 is LNHDA, CDR2 SQIVND (reference sequence). The CDR3 covers 14 residues. V lost 2 bases and J lost 5, with 12 bases in between. CDR3 in amino acids: CASSIRASGETQYF. CDR3 nucleotide sequence: TGTGCCAGTAGTATACGGGCCTCCGGGGAGACCCAGTACTTC.